The clone carrying this TCR beta chain was counted only a few times. Some clones are missing from TCRdb's copy, which holds only in-frame ones; the method was immunoSEQ multiplex PCR. The sample lists about 500,000 clones, approximately 80% occurring once. This specimen comes from a study of shared clonotypes between healthy human individuals. Deletions cut 1 base from V and 1 base from J, with 10 bases between. This CDR3 is 15 amino acids long. CDR1 and CDR2 from the germline V gene are LNHDA and SQIVND (reference sequence). The material sequenced was PBMCs. V gene TRBV19 combines with J gene TRBJ2-5, with D perhaps matching TRBD1 (6 bases). The clonotype comes from a woman in her thirties or forties in good health. Some clones in this sample may be carry-over from other donors' samples. The CDR3 DNA sequence: TGTGCCAGTAGTATAGCCTCGACAGGCCAAGAGACCCAGTACTTC. Protein: CASSIASTGQETQYF.